Shown below are 16 T cell receptor beta chains from a single sample sequenced in a study of T cell changes during pregnancy in multiple sclerosis. The method was immunoSEQ multiplex PCR; TCRdb's version includes in-frame clones alone and lacks a portion of them. The sample includes about 40,000 clones, more than 85% of them seen just once. The input for sequencing was CD8+ T cells from peripheral blood mononuclear cells, taken in the first trimester of pregnancy. These receptor sequences come from a female donor with multiple sclerosis, enrolled in a pregnancy study.

The chain has TRBV27 and TRBJ1-1; 10 bases agree with TRBD1. The CDR3 runs 16 residues. V lost 2 bases, J lost 5 bases, and 8 bases stayed unmatched. CDR1 is MNHEY, CDR2 SMNVEV, per germline (reference sequence). The CDR3 loop reads CASSLGVMGQGTEAFF. Written as DNA, the CDR3 is TGTGCCAGCAGTTTAGGTGTCATGGGACAGGGGACTGAAGCTTTCTTT.

The chain joins TRBV9 to TRBJ1-2; 7 bases line up with TRBD1. After removal of 4 bases from V and 8 bases from J, the junction contained 14 bases not matched to a gene. Germline CDR1 is SGDLS and CDR2 is YYNGEE. The CDR3 contains 15 residues. The CDR3 sequence is CASSTSRDSGIGYTF. DNA of the CDR3: TGTGCCAGCAGCACAAGCCGGGACAGCGGAATAGGCTACACCTTC. Using reference TRBV9 and TRBJ1-2 for the parts outside the CDR3, the full variable domain is DSGVTQTPKHLITATGQRVTLRCSPRSGDLSVYWYQQSLDQGLQFLIQYYNGEERAKGNILERFSAQQFPDLHSELNLSSLELGDSALYFCASSTSRDSGIGYTFGSGTRLTVV.

The V gene is TRBV6-5, the J gene TRBJ1-5, with TRBD1 as a possible D gene (6 bases). The CDR3 has 13 amino acids. Germline CDR1 reads MNHEY; CDR2 reads SVGAGI. Trimming stripped 8 bases from V and 2 bases from J, with 10 bases between. Here the CDR3 DNA reads TGTGCCAGCCGGTCAGGGGGCAATCAGCCCCAGCATTTT. This translates into CASRSGGNQPQHF.

The chain has TRBV15 and TRBJ2-3; D unclear. CDR1 and CDR2 from the germline V gene are LNHNV and YYDKDF (reference sequence). The V gene lost 3 bases and the J gene lost 0 bases, with 7 bases spanning the gap. This CDR3 contains 14 residues. The CDR3, as DNA: TGTGCCACCAGCAGTATCTTTAGCACAGATACGCAGTATTTT. Protein sequence: CATSSIFSTDTQYF. Full variable domain (outside the CDR3, taken from reference TRBV15 and TRBJ2-3): DAMVIQNPRYQVTQFGKPVTLSCSQTLNHNVMYWYQQKSSQAPKLLFHYYDKDFNNEADTPDNFQSRRPNTSFCFLDIRSPGLGDTAMYLCATSSIFSTDTQYFGPGTRLTVL.

The J gene is TRBJ1-5, the V gene TRBV6-6; no firm D call. The CDR3 contains 12 residues. Trimming pared 7 bases from V and 11 bases from J, leaving 15 bases between. The germline gives CDR1 MNHNY, CDR2 SVGAGI (reference sequence). CDR3 DNA: TGTGCCAGCATCTCCCTCTCCGGGACCCAGCATTTT. It codes for CASISLSGTQHF.

The chain is built from TRBV13 and TRBJ1-2; D remains ambiguous. Trimming removed 0 bases at V and 6 bases at J, with 11 bases between. The CDR3 length is 14 residues. Looked up from germline, CDR1 is PRHDT and CDR2 is FYEKMQ (reference sequence). The CDR3 DNA follows: TGTGCCAGCAGCTTAGGAAGCTCGGGTCATGGCTACACCTTC. The encoded protein is CASSLGSSGHGYTF.

J is TRBJ2-7 and V is TRBV7-9; D may be TRBD1 (5 bases). Germline assignment: CDR1 SEHNR and CDR2 FQNEAQ (reference sequence). There are 14 residues in the CDR3. The V end was cut by 5 bases, the J end by 4 bases, with 15 bases between. CDR3 sequence (DNA): TGTGCCAGCAGCCTCAATGGACAACTTTACGAGCAGTACTTC. It specifies CASSLNGQLYEQYF.

Here the CDR3 reads CASSLVPRQRNTGELFF. CDR3 nucleotide sequence: TGCGCCAGCAGCTTGGTCCCCCGGCAGCGAAACACCGGGGAGCTGTTTTTT. This chain connects TRBV5-1 to TRBJ2-2; D is unresolved. In germline, CDR1 is SGHRS, CDR2 YFSETQ. Deletions cut 0 bases from V and 2 bases from J, with 14 bases between. There are 17 residues in the CDR3.

The chain carries TRBV7-9 and TRBJ2-7; tentatively, D is TRBD2 (6 bases). Germline assignment: CDR1 SEHNR and CDR2 FQNEAQ (reference sequence). The CDR3 sequence is 14 residues long. V shed 2 bases and J shed 3 bases, with 11 bases lying between them. The CDR3 DNA reads as TGTGCCAGCAGCTTACCTTTCGGGGGCTACGAGCAGTACTTC. This gives the protein CASSLPFGGYEQYF.

V gene TRBV13 combines with J gene TRBJ1-2; D is possibly TRBD1 (6 bases). CDR3 length: 14 amino acids. V lost 2 bases to trimming and J lost 6 bases, with 13 bases between them. Germline V gene lookup returns CDR1 PRHDT and CDR2 FYEKMQ (reference sequence). The CDR3 DNA follows: TGTGCCAGCAGCTTATATGAGGGGGTAAATGGCTACACCTTC. Protein: CASSLYEGVNGYTF.

This clone showed up just once. V gene TRBV13 combines with J gene TRBJ1-2; D is unclear. The V gene lost 4 bases and the J gene lost 6 bases, with 15 bases spanning the gap. The CDR3 has 14 residues. Germline V CDR1 and CDR2: PRHDT, FYEKMQ (reference sequence). The DNA of the CDR3 is TGTGCCAGCAGCTCCGTGGCGGGGATTCATGGCTACACCTTC. Amino acids: CASSSVAGIHGYTF.

This clone was seen only once. V is TRBV9 and J is TRBJ2-7; 8 bases map to TRBD2. V was clipped by 4 bases and J by 2 bases; unmatched bases: 8. Germline CDR1 SGDLS, CDR2 YYNGEE. This CDR3 comprises 15 residues. The CDR3 DNA reads TGTGCCAGCAGCCCGCCGGGGGGGGCGACCTACGAGCAGTACTTC. Translating gives CASSPPGGATYEQYF.

This clone was counted a single time. The chain carries TRBV2 and TRBJ2-5; tentatively, D is TRBD2 (7 bases). Trimming cost V 8 bases and J 5 bases, with 12 bases left between them. This CDR3 has 12 residues. From germline, CDR1 is SNHLY and CDR2 FYNNEI. As DNA, the CDR3 is TGTGCCAGCGGAGGGGGGGAGGAGACCCAGTACTTC. Its protein is CASGGGEETQYF.

This rearrangement joins TRBV30 to TRBJ2-3, with TRBD1 identical over 10 bases. The V gene's germline CDR1 is GTSNPN and CDR2 SVGIG (reference sequence). V lost 2 bases, J lost 14 bases, and 13 bases stayed unmatched. The CDR3 length is 14 residues. CDR3 sequence (DNA): TGTGCCTGGAGTCTCGGGGGACTGACAGGGGGCCTGTATTTT. Translation: CAWSLGGLTGGLYF.

The chain couples TRBV9 to TRBJ2-1; the match to TRBD1 covers 9 bases. This CDR3 is 15 amino acids long. Germline CDR1 is SGDLS and CDR2 is YYNGEE. J was trimmed by 5 bases and V by 3 bases; bases with no gene match: 6. CDR3 region: CASSEAGTGHNEQFF. DNA for the CDR3: TGTGCCAGCAGCGAAGCCGGGACAGGGCACAATGAGCAGTTCTTC.

This chain links TRBV6-5 with TRBJ2-1; 8 bases match TRBD2. Germline V gene lookup returns CDR1 MNHEY and CDR2 SVGAGI. V was pared by 0 bases and J by 3 bases, with 4 bases of the junction left unmatched. The CDR3 extends over 16 amino acids. Here the CDR3 reads CASSYSVAGNYNEQFF. The CDR3, as DNA: TGTGCCAGCAGTTACTCGGTAGCGGGGAACTACAATGAGCAGTTCTTC.